This passage covers 11 T cell receptor beta chains from one sample sequenced in a study of graft-versus-host responses after intestinal transplantation. Sequenced by immunoSEQ multiplex PCR; TCRdb stores in-frame clones only, minus some. The sample includes around 29,000 clones, 85% to 95% of them seen just once. Material: PBMCs, obtained roughly 62 days after intestinal transplant. The source of these receptors is a human patient who received an intestinal transplant, so some T cells may come from the graft donor.

The rearrangement joins TRBV11-2 to TRBJ1-2, with 9 bases matching TRBD1. J gave up 4 bases and V 4 bases, and 7 bases lay outside the gene matches. The CDR3 length is 15 residues. The germline CDR1 and CDR2 sequences are SGHAT and FQNNGV. The CDR3, as DNA: TGTGCCAGCAGCTCCACACAGGGGGCAAGCTATGGCTACACCTTC. This encodes CASSSTQGASYGYTF.

V is TRBV7-9 and J is TRBJ1-2; D ambiguous. V shed 3 bases and J shed 0 bases, with 14 bases lying between them. The CDR3 is made up of 16 amino acids. Germline V gene data show CDR1 as SEHNR and CDR2 as FQNEAQ (reference sequence). CDR3 sequence reads: CASSLGGSLPNYGYTF. As DNA, the CDR3 is TGTGCCAGCAGCTTGGGCGGATCTCTTCCTAACTATGGCTACACCTTC.

The V gene is TRBV7-9, the J gene TRBJ2-1; D is possibly TRBD1 (6 bases). Per germline, CDR1 SEHNR and CDR2 FQNEAQ (reference sequence). Trimming removed 3 bases from V and 0 bases from J, with 12 bases in between. The CDR3 length is 16 residues. DNA for the CDR3: TGTGCCAGCAGCTTTGCTACAGGGATCTCCTACAATGAGCAGTTCTTC. Its translation: CASSFATGISYNEQFF.

J is TRBJ1-6 and V is TRBV27; TRBD1 might be the D (5 bases). In germline, CDR1 is MNHEY, CDR2 SMNVEV (reference sequence). V lost 6 bases and J 8 bases, leaving 14 bases between the germline ends. CDR3 length equals 14 residues. CDR3: CASSPHDRHSPLHF. The CDR3 nucleotides read TGTGCCAGCAGCCCACACGACAGACATTCACCCCTCCACTTT.

This rearrangement joins TRBV6-6 to TRBJ2-3, with D possibly matching TRBD2 (7 bases). The V gene's germline CDR1 is MNHNY and CDR2 SVGAGI (reference sequence). Trimming took 10 bases from V and 1 from J, leaving 12 bases between them. The CDR3 loop spans 13 amino acids. The CDR3 is CATGGTRTDTQYF. CDR3 bases: TGTGCCACGGGGGGCACCCGCACAGATACGCAGTATTTT.

V and J are TRBV5-1 and TRBJ1-1; 7 positions match TRBD1. CDR3 length: 14 amino acids. Germline assignment: CDR1 SGHRS and CDR2 YFSETQ. Losses at the gene ends were 3 bases for V and 3 bases for J; bases not matched to a gene: 5. The CDR3 here is CASSSGQYHTEAFF. The DNA of the CDR3 is TGCGCCAGCAGCTCGGGACAGTATCACACTGAAGCTTTCTTT. The whole variable domain, remainder taken from reference TRBV5-1 and TRBJ1-1, is KAGVTQTPRYLIKTRGQQVTLSCSPISGHRSVSWYQQTPGQGLQFLFEYFSETQRNKGNFPGRFSGRQFSNSRSEMNVSTLELGDSALYLCASSSGQYHTEAFFGQGTRLTVV.

The V gene is TRBV5-4, the J gene TRBJ2-3; 7 bases are a match to TRBD1. In germline, CDR1 is SGHNT, CDR2 YYREEE (reference sequence). V lost 3 bases to trimming and J lost 1 base; unmatched junction nucleotides: 2. This CDR3 spans 14 amino acids. The CDR3 is CASSYDRGTDTQYF. For the CDR3, the DNA is TGTGCCAGCAGCTACGACAGGGGCACAGATACGCAGTATTTT.

The chain carries TRBV10-2 and TRBJ1-1; possibly TRBD1 for D (5 bases). Germline V gives CDR1 WSHSY, CDR2 SAAADI. V lost 7 bases, J lost 3 bases, and 6 bases lay in between. CDR3 length: 11 residues. The CDR3 DNA reads TGCGCCAGCACAGGGTACACTGAAGCTTTCTTT. Translation gives CASTGYTEAFF.

The chain couples TRBV19 to TRBJ1-5, with a weak D call TRBD1 (6 bases). The V end was cut by 4 bases, the J end by 8 bases, with 15 bases between. The germline V gene encodes CDR1 LNHDA and CDR2 SQIVND (reference sequence). This CDR3 region has 14 residues. In nucleotides, the CDR3 is TGTGCCAGTAGTACACAGGGTGAGGTGAAGCCCCAGCATTTT. It specifies CASSTQGEVKPQHF.

The chain uses TRBV2 and TRBJ2-5; 10 bases map to TRBD2. Germline-derived CDR1 and CDR2 are SNHLY and FYNNEI. The length of the CDR3 is 17 residues. The V segment lost 0 bases and the J segment 5 bases; nucleotides outside the gene matches: 9. The CDR3 sequence: CASSEALALAGVETQYF. DNA of the CDR3: TGTGCCAGCAGTGAAGCTCTGGCGCTAGCGGGAGTGGAGACCCAGTACTTC.

The V gene is TRBV5-1, the J gene TRBJ1-6; TRBD1 matches at 8 bases. Germline-derived CDR1 and CDR2 are SGHRS and YFSETQ. The junction had 1 base not matched to a gene; V was cut back by 1 base and J by 4 bases. The CDR3 is 15 residues long. CDR3 coding DNA: TGCGCCAGCAGCTTGCAGGGGGCATATAATTCACCCCTCCACTTT. Translating gives CASSLQGAYNSPLHF.